This T cell receptor beta chain originates from a study of cytomegalovirus exposure and HLA in healthy donors. The PCR used 60 Vbeta and 13 Jbeta primers. The table came from immunoSEQ multiplex PCR; TCRdb's copy has only in-frame clones and leaves some out. Of 95,000 to 150,000 clones in the sample, approximately 78% are singletons; the top ten hold about 1.8%. Study observations and caveats: Most likely, a cluster of highly shared sequence variants arose as a sequencing artifact. A later analysis reportedly found fewer N-insertions in an Asian-associated ancestry cluster than the roughly 670-donor mean. Researchers catalogued 150 or so TCR beta chains as cytomegalovirus-associated.

The CDR3 spans 16 residues. The germline V gene encodes CDR1 LNHDA and CDR2 SQIVND (reference sequence). The ends were cut back, 3 bases at V and 5 bases at J, with 18 bases in the middle. Turning to this clone: Antigen unknown.

This chain joins TRBV19 and TRBJ2-3, with a possible D match to TRBD2 (6 bases). The receptor's source is a man aged 35 to 55 in good health and CMV-seronegative. The sample taken for sequencing was PBMCs. The CDR3 spells CASSMGGRMAGDTQYF. Written as DNA, the CDR3 is TGTGCCAGTAGTATGGGGGGACGGATGGCAGGAGATACGCAGTATTTT.